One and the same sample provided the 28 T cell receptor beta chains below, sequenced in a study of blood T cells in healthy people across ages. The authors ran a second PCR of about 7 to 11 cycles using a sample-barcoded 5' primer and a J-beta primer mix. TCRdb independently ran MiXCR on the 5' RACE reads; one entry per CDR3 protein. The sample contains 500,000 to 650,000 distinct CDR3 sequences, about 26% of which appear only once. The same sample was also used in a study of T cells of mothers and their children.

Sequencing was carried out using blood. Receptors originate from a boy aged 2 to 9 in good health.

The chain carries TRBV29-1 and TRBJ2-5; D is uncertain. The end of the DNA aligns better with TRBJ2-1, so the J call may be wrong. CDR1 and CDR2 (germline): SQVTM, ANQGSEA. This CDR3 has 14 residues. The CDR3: CSVEEGYSYNEQFF. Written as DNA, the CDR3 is TGCAGCGTTGAAGAAGGGTACTCCTACAATGAGCAGTTCTTC.

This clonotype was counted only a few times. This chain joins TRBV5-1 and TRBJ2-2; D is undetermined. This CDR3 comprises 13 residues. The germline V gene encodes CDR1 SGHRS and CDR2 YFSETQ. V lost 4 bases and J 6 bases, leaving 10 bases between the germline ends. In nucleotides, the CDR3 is TGCGCCAGCAGCAAGGATGGTCCCGGGGAGCTGTTTTTT. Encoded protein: CASSKDGPGELFF.

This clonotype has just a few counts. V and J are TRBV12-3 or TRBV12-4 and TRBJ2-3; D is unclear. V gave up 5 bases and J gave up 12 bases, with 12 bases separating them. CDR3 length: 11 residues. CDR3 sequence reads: CASSLSPNQYF. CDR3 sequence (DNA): TGTGCCAGCAGTCTTAGTCCCAATCAGTATTTT.

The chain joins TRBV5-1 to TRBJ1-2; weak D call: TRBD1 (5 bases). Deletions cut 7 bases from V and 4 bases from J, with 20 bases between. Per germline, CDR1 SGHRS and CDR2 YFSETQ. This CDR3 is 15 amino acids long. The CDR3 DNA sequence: TGCGCCAGCCGGATGGTACCGGGGCCGAGCTATGGCTACACCTTC. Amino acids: CASRMVPGPSYGYTF.

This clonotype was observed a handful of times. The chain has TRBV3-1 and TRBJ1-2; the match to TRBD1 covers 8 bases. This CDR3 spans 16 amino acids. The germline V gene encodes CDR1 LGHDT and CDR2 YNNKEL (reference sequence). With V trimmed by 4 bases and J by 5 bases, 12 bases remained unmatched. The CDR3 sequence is CASSPGQGQGVYGYTF. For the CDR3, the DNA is TGTGCCAGCAGCCCCGGACAGGGCCAGGGGGTATATGGCTACACCTTC.

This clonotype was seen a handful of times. The CDR3 sequence is CSALGPRLAGEENEQFF. CDR3 sequence (DNA): TGCAGTGCGCTAGGTCCCCGGCTAGCGGGAGAAGAGAATGAGCAGTTCTTC. The chain recombines TRBV20-1 with TRBJ2-1; 10 bases fit TRBD2. This CDR3 has 17 residues. Trimming cost V 6 bases and J 7 bases; bases outside gene matches: 18. The germline V gene encodes CDR1 DFQATT and CDR2 SNEGSKA (reference sequence).

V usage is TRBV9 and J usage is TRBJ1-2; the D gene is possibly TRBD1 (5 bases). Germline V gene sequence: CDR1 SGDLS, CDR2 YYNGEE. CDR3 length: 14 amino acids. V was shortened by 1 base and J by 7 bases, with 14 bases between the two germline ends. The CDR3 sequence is CASSVLAGPGGYTF. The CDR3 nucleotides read TGTGCCAGCAGCGTATTGGCAGGGCCGGGTGGCTACACCTTC.

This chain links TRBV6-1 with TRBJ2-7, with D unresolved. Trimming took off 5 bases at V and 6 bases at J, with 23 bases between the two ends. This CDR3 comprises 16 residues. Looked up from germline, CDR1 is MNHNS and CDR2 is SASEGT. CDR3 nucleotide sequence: TGTGCCAGCAGTCCCGCGATCGGCCGATCATACCCCGAGCAGTACTTC. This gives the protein CASSPAIGRSYPEQYF.

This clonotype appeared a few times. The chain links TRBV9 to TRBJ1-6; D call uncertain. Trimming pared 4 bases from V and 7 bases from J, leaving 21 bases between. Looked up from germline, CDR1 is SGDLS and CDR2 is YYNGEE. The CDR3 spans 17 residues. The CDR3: CASSPRRVALPNSPLHF. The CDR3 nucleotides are TGTGCCAGCAGCCCCCGTCGAGTGGCCCTCCCCAATTCACCCCTCCACTTT. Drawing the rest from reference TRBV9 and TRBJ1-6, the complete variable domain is DSGVTQTPKHLITATGQRVTLRCSPRSGDLSVYWYQQSLDQGLQFLIQYYNGEERAKGNILERFSAQQFPDLHSELNLSSLELGDSALYFCASSPRRVALPNSPLHFGNGTRLTVT.

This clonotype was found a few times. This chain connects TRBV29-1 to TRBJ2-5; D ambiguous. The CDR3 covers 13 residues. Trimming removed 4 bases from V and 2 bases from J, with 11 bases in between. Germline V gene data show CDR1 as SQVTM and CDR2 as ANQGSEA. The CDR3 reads CSVVSRVQETQYF. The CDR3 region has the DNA TGCAGCGTTGTATCTCGCGTACAAGAGACCCAGTACTTC. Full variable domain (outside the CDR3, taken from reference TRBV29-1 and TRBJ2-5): SAVISQKPSRDICQRGTSLTIQCQVDSQVTMMFWYRQQPGQSLTLIATANQGSEATYESGFVIDKFPISRPNLTFSTLTVSNMSPEDSSIYLCSVVSRVQETQYFGPGTRLLVL.

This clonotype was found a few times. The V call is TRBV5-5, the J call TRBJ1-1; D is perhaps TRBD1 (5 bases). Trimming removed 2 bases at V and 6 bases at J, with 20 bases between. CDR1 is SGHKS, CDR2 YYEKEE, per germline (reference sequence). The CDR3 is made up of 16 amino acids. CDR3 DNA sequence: TGTGCCAGCAGCTTTAGCGTTTCGGCCCGGGGGGCTGAAGCTTTCTTT. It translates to CASSFSVSARGAEAFF. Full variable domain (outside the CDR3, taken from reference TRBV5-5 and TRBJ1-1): DAGVTQSPTHLIKTRGQQVTLRCSPISGHKSVSWYQQVLGQGPQFIFQYYEKEERGRGNFPDRFSARQFPNYSSELNVNALLLGDSALYLCASSFSVSARGAEAFFGQGTRLTVV.

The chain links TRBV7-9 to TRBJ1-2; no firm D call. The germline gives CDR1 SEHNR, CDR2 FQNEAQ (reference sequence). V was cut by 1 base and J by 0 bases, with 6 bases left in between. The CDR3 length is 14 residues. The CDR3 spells CASSLGDTNYGYTF. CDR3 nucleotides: TGTGCCAGCAGCTTAGGTGACACTAACTATGGCTACACCTTC.

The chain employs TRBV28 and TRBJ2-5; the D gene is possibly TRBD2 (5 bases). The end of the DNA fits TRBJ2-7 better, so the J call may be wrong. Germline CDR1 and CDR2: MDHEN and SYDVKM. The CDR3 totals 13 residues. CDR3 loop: CASLSIRGYEQYF. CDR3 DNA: TGTGCCAGCCTGTCAATCCGGGGCTACGAGCAGTACTTC.

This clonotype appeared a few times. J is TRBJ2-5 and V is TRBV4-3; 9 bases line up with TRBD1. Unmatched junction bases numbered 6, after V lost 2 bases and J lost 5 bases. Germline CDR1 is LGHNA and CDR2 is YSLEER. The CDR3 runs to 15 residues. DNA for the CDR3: TGCGCCAGCAGCCAACAACAGGGGGCTGGTGAGACCCAGTACTTC. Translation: CASSQQQGAGETQYF.

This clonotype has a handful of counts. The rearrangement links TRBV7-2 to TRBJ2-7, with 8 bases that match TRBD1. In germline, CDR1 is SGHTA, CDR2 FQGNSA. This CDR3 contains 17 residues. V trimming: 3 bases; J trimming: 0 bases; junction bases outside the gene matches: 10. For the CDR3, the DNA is TGTGCCAGCAGCTTTGTTTATAGGACAGGGAGCTCCTACGAGCAGTACTTC. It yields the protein CASSFVYRTGSSYEQYF. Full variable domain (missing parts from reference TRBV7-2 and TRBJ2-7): GAGVSQSPSNKVTEKGKDVELRCDPISGHTALYWYRQSLGQGLEFLIYFQGNSAPDKSGLPSDRFSAERTGGSVSTLTIQRTQQEDSAVYLCASSFVYRTGSSYEQYFGPGTRLTVT.

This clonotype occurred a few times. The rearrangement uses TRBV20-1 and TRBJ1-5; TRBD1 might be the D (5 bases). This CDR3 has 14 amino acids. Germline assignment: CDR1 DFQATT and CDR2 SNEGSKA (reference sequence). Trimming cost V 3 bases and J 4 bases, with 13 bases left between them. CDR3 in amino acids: CSARMTEGNQPQHF. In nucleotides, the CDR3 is TGCAGTGCTAGGATGACAGAAGGTAATCAGCCCCAGCATTTT.

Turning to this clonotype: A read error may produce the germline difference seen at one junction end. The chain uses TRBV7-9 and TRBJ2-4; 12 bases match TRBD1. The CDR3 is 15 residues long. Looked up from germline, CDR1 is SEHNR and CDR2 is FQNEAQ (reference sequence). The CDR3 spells CTSTGDRGQRYIQYF. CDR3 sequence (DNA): TGTACCAGCACCGGGGACAGGGGGCAGAGGTACATTCAGTACTTC.

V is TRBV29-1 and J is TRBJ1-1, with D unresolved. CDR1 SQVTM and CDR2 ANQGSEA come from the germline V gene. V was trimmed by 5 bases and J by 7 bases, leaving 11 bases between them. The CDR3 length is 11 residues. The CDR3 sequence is CSVRLSNEAFF. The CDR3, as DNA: TGCAGCGTTCGTCTTTCGAATGAAGCTTTCTTT.

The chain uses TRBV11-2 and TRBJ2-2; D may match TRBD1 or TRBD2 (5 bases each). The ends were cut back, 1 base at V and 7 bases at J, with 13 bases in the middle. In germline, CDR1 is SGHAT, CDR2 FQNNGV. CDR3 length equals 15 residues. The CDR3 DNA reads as TGTGCCAGCAGCTTAGTCAAGGGACGGGGCGGGGAGCTGTTTTTT. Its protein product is CASSLVKGRGGELFF.

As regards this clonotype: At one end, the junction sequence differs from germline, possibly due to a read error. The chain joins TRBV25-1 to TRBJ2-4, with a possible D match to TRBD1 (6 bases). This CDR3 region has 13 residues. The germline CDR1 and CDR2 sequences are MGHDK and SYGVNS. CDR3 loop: CASNARWQGHESF. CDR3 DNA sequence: TGTGCCAGCAACGCCAGGTGGCAGGGGCATGAGAGTTTC.

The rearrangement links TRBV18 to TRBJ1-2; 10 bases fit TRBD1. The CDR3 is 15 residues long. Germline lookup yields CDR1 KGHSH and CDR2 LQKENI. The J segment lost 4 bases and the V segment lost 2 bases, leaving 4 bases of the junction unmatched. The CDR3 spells CASSPEGQGIYGYTF. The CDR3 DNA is TGTGCCAGCTCACCAGAGGGACAGGGGATCTATGGCTACACCTTC.

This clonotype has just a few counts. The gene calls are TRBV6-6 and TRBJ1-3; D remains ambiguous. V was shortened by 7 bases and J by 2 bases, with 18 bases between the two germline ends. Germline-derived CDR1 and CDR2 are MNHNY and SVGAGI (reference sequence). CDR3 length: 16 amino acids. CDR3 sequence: CASKESGLATGNTIYF. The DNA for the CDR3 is TGTGCCAGCAAGGAAAGCGGTCTGGCTACTGGAAACACCATATATTTT.

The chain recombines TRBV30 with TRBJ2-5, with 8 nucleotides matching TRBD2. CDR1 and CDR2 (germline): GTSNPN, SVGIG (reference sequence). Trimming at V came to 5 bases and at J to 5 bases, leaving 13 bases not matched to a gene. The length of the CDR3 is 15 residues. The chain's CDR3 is CAWLSWRGAGETQYF. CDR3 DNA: TGTGCCTGGTTGTCGTGGCGGGGGGCAGGGGAGACCCAGTACTTC.

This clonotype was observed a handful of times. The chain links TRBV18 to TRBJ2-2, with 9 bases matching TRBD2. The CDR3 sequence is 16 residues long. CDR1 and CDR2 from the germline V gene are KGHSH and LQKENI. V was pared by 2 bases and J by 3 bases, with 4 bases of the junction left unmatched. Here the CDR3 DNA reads TGTGCCAGCTCACCAATGCCTAGCGGGGACACCGGGGAGCTGTTTTTT. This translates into CASSPMPSGDTGELFF.

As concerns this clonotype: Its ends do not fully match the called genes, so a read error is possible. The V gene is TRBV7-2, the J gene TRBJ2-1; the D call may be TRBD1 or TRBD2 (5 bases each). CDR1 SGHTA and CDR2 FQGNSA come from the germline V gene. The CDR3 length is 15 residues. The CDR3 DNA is TGTGCCAGCAGCTTAGGGGGGATTAGCACGAATGAGCAGTTCTTT. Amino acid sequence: CASSLGGISTNEQFF.

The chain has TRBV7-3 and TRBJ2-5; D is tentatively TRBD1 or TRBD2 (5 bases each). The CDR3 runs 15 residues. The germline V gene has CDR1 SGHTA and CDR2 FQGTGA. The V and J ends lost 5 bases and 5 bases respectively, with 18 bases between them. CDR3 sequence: CASSLNGGGPETQYF. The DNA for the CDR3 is TGTGCCAGCAGCCTGAATGGTGGGGGTCCGGAGACCCAGTACTTC.

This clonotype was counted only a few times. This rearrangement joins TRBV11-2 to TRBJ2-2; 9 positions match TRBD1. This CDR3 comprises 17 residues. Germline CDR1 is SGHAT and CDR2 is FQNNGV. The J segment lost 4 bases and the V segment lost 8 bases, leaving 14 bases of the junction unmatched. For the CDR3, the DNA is TGTGCCAGCGGGAAAATTCCGGGACAGGGAAGCACCGGGGAGCTGTTTTTT. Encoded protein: CASGKIPGQGSTGELFF.

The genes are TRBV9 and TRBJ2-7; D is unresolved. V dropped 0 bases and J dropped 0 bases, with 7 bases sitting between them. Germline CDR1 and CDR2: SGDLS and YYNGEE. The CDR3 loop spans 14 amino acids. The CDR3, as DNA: TGTGCCAGCAGCGTAGAGTCTAGCTCCTACGAGCAGTACTTC. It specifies CASSVESSSYEQYF.